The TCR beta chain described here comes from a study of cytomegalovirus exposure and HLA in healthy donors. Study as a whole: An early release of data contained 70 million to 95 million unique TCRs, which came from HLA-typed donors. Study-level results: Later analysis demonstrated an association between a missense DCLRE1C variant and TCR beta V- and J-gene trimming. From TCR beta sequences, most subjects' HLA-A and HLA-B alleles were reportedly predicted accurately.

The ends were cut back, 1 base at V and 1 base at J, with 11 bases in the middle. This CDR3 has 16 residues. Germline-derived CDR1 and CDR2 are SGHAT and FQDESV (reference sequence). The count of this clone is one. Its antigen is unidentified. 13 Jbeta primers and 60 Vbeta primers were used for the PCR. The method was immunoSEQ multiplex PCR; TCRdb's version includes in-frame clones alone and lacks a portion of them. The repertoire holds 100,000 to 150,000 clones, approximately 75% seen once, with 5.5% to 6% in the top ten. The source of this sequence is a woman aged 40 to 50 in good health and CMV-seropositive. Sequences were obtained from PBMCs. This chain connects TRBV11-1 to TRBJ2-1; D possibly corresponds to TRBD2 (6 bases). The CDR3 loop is CASSLVGTVSYNEQFF. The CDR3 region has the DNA TGTGCCAGCAGCTTAGTCGGGACTGTTTCCTACAATGAGCAGTTCTTC.